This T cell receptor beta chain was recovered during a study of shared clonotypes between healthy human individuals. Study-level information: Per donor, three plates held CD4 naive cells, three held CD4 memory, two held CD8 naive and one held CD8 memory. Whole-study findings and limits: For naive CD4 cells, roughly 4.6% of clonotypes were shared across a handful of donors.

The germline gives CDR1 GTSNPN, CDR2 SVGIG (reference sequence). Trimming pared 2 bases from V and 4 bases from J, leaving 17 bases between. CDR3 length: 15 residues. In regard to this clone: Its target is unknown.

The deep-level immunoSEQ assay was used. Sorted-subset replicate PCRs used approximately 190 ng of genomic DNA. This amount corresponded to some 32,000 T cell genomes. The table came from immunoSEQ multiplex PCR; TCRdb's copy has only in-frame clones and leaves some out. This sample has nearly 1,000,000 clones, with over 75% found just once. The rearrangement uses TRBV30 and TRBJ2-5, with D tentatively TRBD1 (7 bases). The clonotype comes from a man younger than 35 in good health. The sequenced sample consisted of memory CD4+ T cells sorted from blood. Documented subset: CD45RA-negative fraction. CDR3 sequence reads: CAWSFQGGPGETQYF. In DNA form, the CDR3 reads TGTGCCTGGAGTTTTCAGGGGGGACCAGGAGAGACCCAGTACTTC.